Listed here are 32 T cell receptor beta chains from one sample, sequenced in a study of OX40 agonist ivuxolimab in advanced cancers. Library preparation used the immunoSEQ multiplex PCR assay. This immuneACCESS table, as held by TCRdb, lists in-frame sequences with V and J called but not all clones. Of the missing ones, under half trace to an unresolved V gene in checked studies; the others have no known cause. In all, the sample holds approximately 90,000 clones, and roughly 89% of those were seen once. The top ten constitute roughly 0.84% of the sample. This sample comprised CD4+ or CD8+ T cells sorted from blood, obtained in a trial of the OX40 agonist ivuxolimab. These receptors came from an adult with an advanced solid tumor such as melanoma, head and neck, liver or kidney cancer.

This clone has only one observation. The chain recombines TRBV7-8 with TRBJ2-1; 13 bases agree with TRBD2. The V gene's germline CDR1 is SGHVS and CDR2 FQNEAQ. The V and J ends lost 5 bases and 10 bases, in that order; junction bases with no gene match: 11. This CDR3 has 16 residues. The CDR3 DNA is TGTGCCAGCAGCCCTCGGACTAGCGGGGGAGTAAGGGAGCAGTTCTTC. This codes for CASSPRTSGGVREQFF.

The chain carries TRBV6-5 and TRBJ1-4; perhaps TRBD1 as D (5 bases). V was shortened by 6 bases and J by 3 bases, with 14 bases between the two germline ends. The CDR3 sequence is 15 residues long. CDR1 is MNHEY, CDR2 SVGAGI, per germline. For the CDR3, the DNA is TGTGCCAGCAGGCCCGGACGGGGGGCTAATGAAAAACTGTTTTTT. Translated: CASRPGRGANEKLFF.

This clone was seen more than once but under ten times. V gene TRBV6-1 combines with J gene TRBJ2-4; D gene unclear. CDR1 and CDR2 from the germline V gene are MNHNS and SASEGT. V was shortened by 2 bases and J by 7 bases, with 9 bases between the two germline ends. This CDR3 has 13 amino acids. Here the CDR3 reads CASSEYLGNIQYF. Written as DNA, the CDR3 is TGTGCCAGCAGTGAATATTTGGGGAACATTCAGTACTTC.

The CDR3 here is CAWTRAGVSTGSKAFF. The CDR3 bases are TGTGCCTGGACTCGGGCGGGCGTCTCCACAGGCTCTAAAGCTTTCTTT. The rearrangement links TRBV30 to TRBJ1-1; weak D call: TRBD1 (5 bases). The CDR3 is 16 residues long. CDR1 GTSNPN and CDR2 SVGIG come from the germline V gene (reference sequence). V dropped 4 bases and J dropped 9 bases, with 27 bases sitting between them.

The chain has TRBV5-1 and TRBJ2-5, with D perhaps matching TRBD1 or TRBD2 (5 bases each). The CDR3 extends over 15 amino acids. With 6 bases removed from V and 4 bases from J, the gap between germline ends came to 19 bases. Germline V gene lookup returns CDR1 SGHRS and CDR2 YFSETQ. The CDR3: CASTPGHGAGETQYF. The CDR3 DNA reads TGCGCCAGCACCCCGGGGCACGGGGCGGGAGAGACCCAGTACTTC.

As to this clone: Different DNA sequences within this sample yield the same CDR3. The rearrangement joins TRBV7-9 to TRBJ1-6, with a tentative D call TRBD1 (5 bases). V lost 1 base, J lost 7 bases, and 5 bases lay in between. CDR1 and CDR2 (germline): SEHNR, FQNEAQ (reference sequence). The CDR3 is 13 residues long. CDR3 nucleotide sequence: TGTGCCAGCAGCTTAGAGGGGAATTCACCCCTCCACTTT. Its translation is CASSLEGNSPLHF. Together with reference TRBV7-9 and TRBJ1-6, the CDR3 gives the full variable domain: DTGVSQNPRHKITKRGQNVTFRCDPISEHNRLYWYRQTLGQGPEFLTYFQNEAQLEKSRLLSDRFSAERPKGSFSTLEIQRTEQGDSAMYLCASSLEGNSPLHFGNGTRLTVT.

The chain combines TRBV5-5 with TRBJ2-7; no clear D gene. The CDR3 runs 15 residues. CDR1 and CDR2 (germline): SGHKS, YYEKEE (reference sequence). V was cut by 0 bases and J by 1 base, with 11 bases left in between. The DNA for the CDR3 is TGTGCCAGCAGCTTGGCCTACAGCAGTTCCTACGAGCAGTACTTC. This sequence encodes CASSLAYSSSYEQYF.

CDR3 sequence: CASSLDRGREQYF. The CDR3 bases are TGTGCCAGCAGCTTAGACAGGGGCCGGGAGCAGTACTTC. The chain employs TRBV11-2 and TRBJ2-7; tentatively, D is TRBD1 (6 bases). The CDR3 totals 13 residues. Between the trimmed V and J ends, which lost 0 bases and 7 bases, there was a span of 10 bases. CDR1 is SGHAT and CDR2 is FQNNGV in the germline V gene.

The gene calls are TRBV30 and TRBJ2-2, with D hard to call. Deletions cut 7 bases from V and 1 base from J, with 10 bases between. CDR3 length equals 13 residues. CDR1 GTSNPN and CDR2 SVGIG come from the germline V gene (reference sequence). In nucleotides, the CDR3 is TGTGCCTTAACGGGCCTGAACACCGGGGAGCTGTTTTTT. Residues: CALTGLNTGELFF.

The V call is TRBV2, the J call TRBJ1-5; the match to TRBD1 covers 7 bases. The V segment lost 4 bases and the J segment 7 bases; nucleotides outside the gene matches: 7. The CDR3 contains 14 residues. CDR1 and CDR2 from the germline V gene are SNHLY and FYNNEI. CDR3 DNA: TGTGCCAGCAGTGGTCAGGGGGGAATCCAGCCCCAGCATTTT. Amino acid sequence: CASSGQGGIQPQHF.

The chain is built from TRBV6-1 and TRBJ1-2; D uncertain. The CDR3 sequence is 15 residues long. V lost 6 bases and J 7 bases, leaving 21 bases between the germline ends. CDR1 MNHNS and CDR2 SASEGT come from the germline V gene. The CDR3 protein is CASRDLAPGALGYTF. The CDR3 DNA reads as TGTGCCAGCAGGGATTTGGCCCCAGGAGCCCTTGGCTACACCTTC.

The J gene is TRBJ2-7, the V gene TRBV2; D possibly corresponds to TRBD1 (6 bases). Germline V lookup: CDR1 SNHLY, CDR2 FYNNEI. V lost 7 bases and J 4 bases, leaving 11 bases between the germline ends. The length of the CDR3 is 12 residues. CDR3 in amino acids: CASTEQGYEQYF. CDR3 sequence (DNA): TGTGCCAGCACGGAACAGGGATACGAGCAGTACTTC.

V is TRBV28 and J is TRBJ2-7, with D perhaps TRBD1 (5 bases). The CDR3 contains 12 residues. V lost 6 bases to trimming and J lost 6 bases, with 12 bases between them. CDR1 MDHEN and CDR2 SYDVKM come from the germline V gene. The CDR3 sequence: CASRISGFEQYF. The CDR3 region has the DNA TGTGCCAGCAGGATTTCAGGGTTCGAGCAGTACTTC.

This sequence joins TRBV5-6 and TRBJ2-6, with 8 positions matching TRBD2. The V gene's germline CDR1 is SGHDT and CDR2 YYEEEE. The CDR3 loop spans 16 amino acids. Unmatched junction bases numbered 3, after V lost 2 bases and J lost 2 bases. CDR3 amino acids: CASSLAGAAGANVLTF. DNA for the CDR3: TGTGCCAGCAGCTTAGCGGGGGCGGCTGGGGCCAACGTCCTGACTTTC.

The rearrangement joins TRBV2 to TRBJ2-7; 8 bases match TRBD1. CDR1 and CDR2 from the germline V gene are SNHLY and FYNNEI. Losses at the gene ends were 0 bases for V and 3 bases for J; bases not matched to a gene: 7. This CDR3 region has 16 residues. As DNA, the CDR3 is TGTGCCAGCAGTGAAGCGGGGCTGGACAGGGACTACGAGCAGTACTTC. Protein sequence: CASSEAGLDRDYEQYF.

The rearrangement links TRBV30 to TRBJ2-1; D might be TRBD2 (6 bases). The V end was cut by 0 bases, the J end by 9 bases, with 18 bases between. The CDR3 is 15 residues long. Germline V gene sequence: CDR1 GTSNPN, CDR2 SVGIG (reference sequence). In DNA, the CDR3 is TGTGCCTGGAGTGTAGGGTATACTAGCTTTATTGAGCAGTTCTTC. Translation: CAWSVGYTSFIEQFF.

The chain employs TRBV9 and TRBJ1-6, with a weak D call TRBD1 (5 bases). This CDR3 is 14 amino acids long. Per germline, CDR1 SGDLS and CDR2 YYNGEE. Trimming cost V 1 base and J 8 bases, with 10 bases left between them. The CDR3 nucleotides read TGTGCCAGCAGCGTAACGGGACGCGATTCACCCCTCCACTTT. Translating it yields CASSVTGRDSPLHF.

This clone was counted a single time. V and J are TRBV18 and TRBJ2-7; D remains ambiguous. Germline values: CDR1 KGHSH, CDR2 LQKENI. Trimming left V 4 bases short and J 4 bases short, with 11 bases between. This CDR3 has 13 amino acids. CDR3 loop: CASSRSGPYEQYF. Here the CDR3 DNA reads TGTGCCAGCTCACGGTCGGGTCCTTACGAGCAGTACTTC.

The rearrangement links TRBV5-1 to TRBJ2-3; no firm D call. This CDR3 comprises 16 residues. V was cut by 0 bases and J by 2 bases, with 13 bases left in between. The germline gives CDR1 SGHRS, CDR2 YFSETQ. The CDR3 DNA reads TGCGCCAGCAGCTTGGAAGCCAGCTCGCTCACAGATACGCAGTATTTT. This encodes CASSLEASSLTDTQYF. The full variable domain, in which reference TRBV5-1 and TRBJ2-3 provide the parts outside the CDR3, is KAGVTQTPRYLIKTRGQQVTLSCSPISGHRSVSWYQQTPGQGLQFLFEYFSETQRNKGNFPGRFSGRQFSNSRSEMNVSTLELGDSALYLCASSLEASSLTDTQYFGPGTRLTVL.

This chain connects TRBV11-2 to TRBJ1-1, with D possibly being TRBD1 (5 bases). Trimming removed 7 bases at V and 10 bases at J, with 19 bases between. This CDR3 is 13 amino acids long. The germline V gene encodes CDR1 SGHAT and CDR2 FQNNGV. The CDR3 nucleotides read TGTGCCAGCACCATGGGGGAGCCCGCCGCAGCTTTCTTT. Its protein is CASTMGEPAAAFF.

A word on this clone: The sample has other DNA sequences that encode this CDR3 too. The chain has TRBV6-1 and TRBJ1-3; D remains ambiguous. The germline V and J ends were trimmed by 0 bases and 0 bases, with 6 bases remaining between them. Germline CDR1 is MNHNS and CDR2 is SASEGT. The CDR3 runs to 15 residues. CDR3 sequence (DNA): TGTGCCAGCAGTGAAGCGGGCTCCTCTGGAAACACCATATATTTT. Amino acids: CASSEAGSSGNTIYF.

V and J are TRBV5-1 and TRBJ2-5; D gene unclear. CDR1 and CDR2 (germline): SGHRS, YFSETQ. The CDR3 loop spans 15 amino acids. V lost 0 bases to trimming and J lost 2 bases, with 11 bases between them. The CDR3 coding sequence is TGCGCCAGCAGCTTGGCTCTAACAATACAAGAGACCCAGTACTTC. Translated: CASSLALTIQETQYF.

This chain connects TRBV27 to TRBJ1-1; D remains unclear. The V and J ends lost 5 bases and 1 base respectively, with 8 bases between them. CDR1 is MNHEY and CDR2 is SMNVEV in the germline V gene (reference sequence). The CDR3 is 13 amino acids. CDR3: CASSAAANTEAFF. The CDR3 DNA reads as TGTGCCAGCAGTGCGGCGGCGAACACTGAAGCTTTCTTT.

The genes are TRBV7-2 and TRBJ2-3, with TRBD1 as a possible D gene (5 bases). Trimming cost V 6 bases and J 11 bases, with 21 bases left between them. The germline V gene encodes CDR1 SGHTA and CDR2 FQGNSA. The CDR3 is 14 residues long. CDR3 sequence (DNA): TGTGCCAGCAGGATGAACAGGAATACCTGGCAGCAGTATTTT. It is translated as CASRMNRNTWQQYF.

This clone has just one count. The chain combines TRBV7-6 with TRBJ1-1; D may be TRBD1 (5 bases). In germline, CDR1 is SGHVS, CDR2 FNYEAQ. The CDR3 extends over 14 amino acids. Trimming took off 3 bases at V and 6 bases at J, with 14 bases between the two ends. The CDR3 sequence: CASSLTQGTSEAFF. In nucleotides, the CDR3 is TGTGCCAGCAGCTTGACCCAGGGTACTTCTGAAGCTTTCTTT.

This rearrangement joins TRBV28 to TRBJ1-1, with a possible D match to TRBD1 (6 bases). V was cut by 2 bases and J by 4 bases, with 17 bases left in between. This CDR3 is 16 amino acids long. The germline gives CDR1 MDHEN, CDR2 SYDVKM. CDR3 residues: CASSLGSGARSTEAFF. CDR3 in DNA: TGTGCCAGCAGTTTAGGTTCGGGGGCGCGGAGCACTGAAGCTTTCTTT.

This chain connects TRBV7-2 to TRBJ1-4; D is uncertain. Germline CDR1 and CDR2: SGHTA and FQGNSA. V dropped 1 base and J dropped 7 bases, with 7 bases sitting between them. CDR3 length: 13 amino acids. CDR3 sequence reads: CASSLGYSEKLFF. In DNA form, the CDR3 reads TGTGCCAGCAGCTTAGGGTATTCTGAAAAACTGTTTTTT.

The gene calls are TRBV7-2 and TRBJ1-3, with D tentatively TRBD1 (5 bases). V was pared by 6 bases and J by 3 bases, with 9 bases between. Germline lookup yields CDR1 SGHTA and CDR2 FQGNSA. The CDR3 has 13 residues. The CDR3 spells CASSRQRGNTIYF. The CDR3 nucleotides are TGTGCCAGCAGTCGACAGCGTGGAAACACCATATATTTT.

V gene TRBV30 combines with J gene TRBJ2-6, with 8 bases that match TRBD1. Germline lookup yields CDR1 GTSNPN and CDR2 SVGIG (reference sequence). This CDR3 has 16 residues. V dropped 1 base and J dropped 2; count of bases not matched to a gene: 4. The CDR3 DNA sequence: TGTGCCTGGAGTGAAACAGGGGGTCCTGGGGCCAACGTCCTGACTTTC. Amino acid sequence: CAWSETGGPGANVLTF.

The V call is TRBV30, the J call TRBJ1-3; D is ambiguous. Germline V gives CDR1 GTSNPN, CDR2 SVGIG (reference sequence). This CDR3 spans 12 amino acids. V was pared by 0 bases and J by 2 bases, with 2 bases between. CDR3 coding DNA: TGTGCCTGGAGTGTAGCTGGAAACACCATATATTTT. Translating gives CAWSVAGNTIYF.

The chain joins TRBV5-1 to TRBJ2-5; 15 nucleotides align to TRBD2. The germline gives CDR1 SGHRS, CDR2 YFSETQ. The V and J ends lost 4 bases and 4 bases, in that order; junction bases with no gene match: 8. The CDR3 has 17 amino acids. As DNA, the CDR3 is TGCGCCAGCAGCCCCGGACTAGCGGGGGGGCGAAGAGAGACCCAGTACTTC. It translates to CASSPGLAGGRRETQYF.

Here the CDR3 reads CASSPFPPGQGKVQHF. In nucleotides, the CDR3 is TGTGCCAGCTCACCGTTTCCGCCGGGACAGGGGAAGGTCCAGCATTTT. V gene TRBV18 combines with J gene TRBJ1-5; TRBD1 matches 10 bases. Germline V gene data show CDR1 as KGHSH and CDR2 as LQKENI. The CDR3 consists of 16 residues. With V trimmed by 3 bases and J by 12 bases, 14 bases remained unmatched.